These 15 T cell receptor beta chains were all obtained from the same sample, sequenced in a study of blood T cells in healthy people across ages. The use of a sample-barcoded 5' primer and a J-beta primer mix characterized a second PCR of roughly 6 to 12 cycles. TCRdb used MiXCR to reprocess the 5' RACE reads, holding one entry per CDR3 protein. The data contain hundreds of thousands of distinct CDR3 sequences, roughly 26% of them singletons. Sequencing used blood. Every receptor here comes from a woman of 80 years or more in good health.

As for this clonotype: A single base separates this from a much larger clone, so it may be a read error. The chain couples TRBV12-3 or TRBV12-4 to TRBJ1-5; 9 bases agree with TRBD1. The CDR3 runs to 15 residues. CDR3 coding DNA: TGTGCCAGCAGTTTAGGGACAGGGGCTTTTCAGCCCCGGCATTTT. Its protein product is CASSLGTGAFQPRHF.

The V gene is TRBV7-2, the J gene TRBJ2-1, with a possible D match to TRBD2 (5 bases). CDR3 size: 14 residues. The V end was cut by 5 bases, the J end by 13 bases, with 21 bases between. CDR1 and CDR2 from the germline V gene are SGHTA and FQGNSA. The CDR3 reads CASSATGRQEAQFF. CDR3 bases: TGTGCCAGCAGCGCAACGGGGAGACAAGAGGCCCAGTTCTTC.

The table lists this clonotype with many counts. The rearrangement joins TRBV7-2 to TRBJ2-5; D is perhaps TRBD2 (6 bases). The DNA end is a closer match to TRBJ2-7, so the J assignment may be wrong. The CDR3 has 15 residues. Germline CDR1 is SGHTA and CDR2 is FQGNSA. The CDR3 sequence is CASSLASGRRYEQYF. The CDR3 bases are TGTGCCAGCAGCTTAGCATCAGGGAGGAGGTACGAGCAGTACTTC.

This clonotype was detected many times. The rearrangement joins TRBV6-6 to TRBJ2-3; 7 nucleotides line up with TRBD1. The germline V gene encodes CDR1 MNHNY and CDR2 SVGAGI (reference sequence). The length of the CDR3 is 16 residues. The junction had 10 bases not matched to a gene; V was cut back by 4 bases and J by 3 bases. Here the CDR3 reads CASSFPQGINTDTQYF. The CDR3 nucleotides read TGTGCCAGCAGTTTCCCACAGGGGATTAATACAGATACGCAGTATTTT.

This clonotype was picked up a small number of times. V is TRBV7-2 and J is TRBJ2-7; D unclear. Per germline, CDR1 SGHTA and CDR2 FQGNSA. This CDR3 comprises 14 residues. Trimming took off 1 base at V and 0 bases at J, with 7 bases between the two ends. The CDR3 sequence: CASSLVWISYEQYF. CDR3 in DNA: TGTGCCAGCAGCTTAGTCTGGATCTCCTACGAGCAGTACTTC.

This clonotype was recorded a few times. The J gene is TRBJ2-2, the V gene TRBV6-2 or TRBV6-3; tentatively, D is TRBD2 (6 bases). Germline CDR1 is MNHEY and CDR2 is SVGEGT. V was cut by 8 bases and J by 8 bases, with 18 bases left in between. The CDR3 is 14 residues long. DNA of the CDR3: TGTGCCAGCCACCTCGGGGGTGCAGGAGGGGAGCTGTTTTTT. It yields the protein CASHLGGAGGELFF.

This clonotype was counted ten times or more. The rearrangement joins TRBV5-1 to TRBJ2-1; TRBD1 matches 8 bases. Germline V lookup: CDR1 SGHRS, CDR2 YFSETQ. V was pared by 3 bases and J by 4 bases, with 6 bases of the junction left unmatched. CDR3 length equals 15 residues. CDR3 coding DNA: TGCGCCAGCAGCTCTCTGGGACAGGTTTACAATGAGCAGTTCTTC. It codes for CASSSLGQVYNEQFF.

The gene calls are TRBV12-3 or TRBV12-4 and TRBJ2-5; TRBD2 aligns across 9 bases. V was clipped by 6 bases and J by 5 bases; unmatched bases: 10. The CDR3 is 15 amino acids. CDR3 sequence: CASSPGTSWWETQYF. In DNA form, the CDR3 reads TGTGCCAGCAGCCCCGGGACTAGCTGGTGGGAGACCCAGTACTTC.

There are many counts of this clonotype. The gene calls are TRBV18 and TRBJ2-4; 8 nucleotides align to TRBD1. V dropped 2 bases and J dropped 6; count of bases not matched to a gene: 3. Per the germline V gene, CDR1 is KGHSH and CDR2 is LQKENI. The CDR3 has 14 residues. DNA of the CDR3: TGTGCCAGCTCACCATACGACAGGGGAAACATTCAGTACTTC. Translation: CASSPYDRGNIQYF.

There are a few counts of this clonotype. The CDR3 sequence is CASSDTGRSNQPQHF. For the CDR3, the DNA is TGTGCCAGCAGTGATACGGGCCGTAGCAATCAGCCCCAGCATTTT. J is TRBJ1-5 and V is TRBV25-1; D unclear. Germline CDR1 and CDR2: MGHDK and SYGVNS. Trimming removed 3 bases at V and 0 bases at J, with 9 bases between. The CDR3 extends over 15 amino acids. The full variable domain, rest sourced from reference TRBV25-1 and TRBJ1-5, is EADIYQTPRYLVIGTGKKITLECSQTMGHDKMYWYQQDPGMELHLIHYSYGVNSTEKGDLSSESTVSRIRTEHFPLTLESARPSHTSQYLCASSDTGRSNQPQHFGDGTRLSIL.

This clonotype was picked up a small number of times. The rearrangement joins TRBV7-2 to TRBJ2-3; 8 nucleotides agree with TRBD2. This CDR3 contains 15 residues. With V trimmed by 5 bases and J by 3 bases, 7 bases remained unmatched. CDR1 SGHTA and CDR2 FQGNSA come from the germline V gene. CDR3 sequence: CASSPGGGTTDTQYF. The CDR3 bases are TGTGCCAGCAGCCCGGGCGGGGGGACAACAGATACGCAGTATTTT. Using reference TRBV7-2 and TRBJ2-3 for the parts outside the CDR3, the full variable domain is GAGVSQSPSNKVTEKGKDVELRCDPISGHTALYWYRQSLGQGLEFLIYFQGNSAPDKSGLPSDRFSAERTGGSVSTLTIQRTQQEDSAVYLCASSPGGGTTDTQYFGPGTRLTVL.

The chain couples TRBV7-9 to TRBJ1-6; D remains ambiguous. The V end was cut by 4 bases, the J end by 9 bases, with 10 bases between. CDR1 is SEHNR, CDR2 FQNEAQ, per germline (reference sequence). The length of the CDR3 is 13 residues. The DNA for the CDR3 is TGTGCCAGCAGCTCACTTGACTGTTCACCCCTCCACTTT. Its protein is CASSSLDCSPLHF. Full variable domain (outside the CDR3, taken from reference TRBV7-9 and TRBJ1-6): DTGVSQNPRHKITKRGQNVTFRCDPISEHNRLYWYRQTLGQGPEFLTYFQNEAQLEKSRLLSDRFSAERPKGSFSTLEIQRTEQGDSAMYLCASSSLDCSPLHFGNGTRLTVT.

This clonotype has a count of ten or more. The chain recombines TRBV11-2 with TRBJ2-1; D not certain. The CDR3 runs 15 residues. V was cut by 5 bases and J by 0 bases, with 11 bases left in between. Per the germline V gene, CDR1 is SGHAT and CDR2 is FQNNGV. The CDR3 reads CASSRPPSSYNEQFF. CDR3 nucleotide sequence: TGTGCCAGCAGCCGCCCGCCGAGCTCCTACAATGAGCAGTTCTTC.

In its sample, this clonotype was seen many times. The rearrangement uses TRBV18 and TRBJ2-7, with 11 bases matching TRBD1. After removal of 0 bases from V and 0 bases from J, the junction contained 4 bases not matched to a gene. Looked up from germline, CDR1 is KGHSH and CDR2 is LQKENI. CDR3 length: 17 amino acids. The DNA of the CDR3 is TGTGCCAGCTCACCACCCAGGGGACAGGGGGACTCCTACGAGCAGTACTTC. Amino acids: CASSPPRGQGDSYEQYF.

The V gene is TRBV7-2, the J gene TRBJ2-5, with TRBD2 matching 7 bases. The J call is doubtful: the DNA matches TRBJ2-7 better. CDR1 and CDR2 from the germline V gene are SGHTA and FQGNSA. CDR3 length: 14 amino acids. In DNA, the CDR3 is TGTGCCAGCAGCGCACCTAGCGGAGTGTACGAGCAGTACTTC. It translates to CASSAPSGVYEQYF.